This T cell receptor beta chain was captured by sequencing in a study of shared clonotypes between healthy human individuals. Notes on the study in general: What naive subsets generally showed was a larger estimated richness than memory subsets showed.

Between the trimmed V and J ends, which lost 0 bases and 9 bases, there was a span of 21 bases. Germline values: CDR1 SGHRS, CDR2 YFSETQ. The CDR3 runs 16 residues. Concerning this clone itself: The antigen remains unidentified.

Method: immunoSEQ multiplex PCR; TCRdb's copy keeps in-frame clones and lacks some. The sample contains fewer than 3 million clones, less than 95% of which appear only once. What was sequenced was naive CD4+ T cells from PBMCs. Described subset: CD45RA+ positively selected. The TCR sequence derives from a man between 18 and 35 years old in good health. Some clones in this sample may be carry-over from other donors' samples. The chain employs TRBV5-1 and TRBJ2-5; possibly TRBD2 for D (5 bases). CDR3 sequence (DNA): TGCGCCAGCAGCTTGGGAAGTCTGGGGAGAGGAGTTTCCCAGTACTTC. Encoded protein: CASSLGSLGRGVSQYF.